This passage covers 11 T cell receptor beta chains from one sample sequenced in a study of T cells after somatic rescue of genetic block. Sequencing was performed with immunoSEQ multiplex PCR; in TCRdb, only in-frame clones are kept and a portion is missing. The table records approximately 65,000 clones, roughly 90% of them present only once. Specimen: peripheral blood mononuclear cells (PBMCs). The receptor set was obtained from a man aged 40-55 years.

The chain links TRBV4-1 to TRBJ2-2; 8 nucleotides match TRBD1. Germline V CDR1 and CDR2: MGHRA, YSYEKL. The trim removed 1 base at V and 6 bases at J, leaving 1 base unmatched. The CDR3 contains 14 residues. The CDR3 DNA reads as TGCGCCAGCAGCCAAGTACAGGGGGCCGGGGAGCTGTTTTTT. Its protein product is CASSQVQGAGELFF.

This chain uses TRBV6-1 with TRBJ1-5; TRBD1 agrees at 8 bases. This CDR3 contains 16 residues. J lost 2 bases, V lost 4 bases, and 7 bases had no gene match. Germline CDR1 MNHNS, CDR2 SASEGT. The CDR3 loop reads CASSGLDRGGNQPQHF. The DNA for the CDR3 is TGTGCCAGCAGTGGTCTCGACAGGGGAGGCAATCAGCCCCAGCATTTT.

The gene calls are TRBV25-1 and TRBJ2-7; D remains ambiguous. There are 11 residues in the CDR3. Per germline, CDR1 MGHDK and CDR2 SYGVNS. Between the trimmed V and J ends, which lost 10 bases and 6 bases, there was a span of 13 bases. Here the CDR3 reads CATKGYAEQYF. DNA of the CDR3: TGTGCCACCAAAGGATACGCCGAGCAGTACTTC.

The V and J genes are TRBV11-2 and TRBJ2-7; D tentatively reads TRBD1 or TRBD2 (6 bases each). V lost 3 bases and J 4 bases, leaving 16 bases between the germline ends. The CDR3 sequence is 15 residues long. CDR1 and CDR2 (germline): SGHAT, FQNNGV. The CDR3 spells CASSFRGLAGYEQYF. The CDR3 DNA sequence: TGTGCCAGCAGCTTCAGGGGACTCGCAGGATACGAGCAGTACTTC.

The rearrangement uses TRBV10-2 and TRBJ2-1, with D maybe TRBD2 (6 bases). Germline-derived CDR1 and CDR2 are WSHSY and SAAADI. Trimming pared 6 bases from V and 3 bases from J, leaving 21 bases between. The CDR3 is made up of 17 amino acids. The CDR3, as DNA: TGCGCCAGCAGAGGCGTACGATGGGGAGGACTCTACAATGAGCAGTTCTTC. Translation: CASRGVRWGGLYNEQFF.

The rearrangement links TRBV9 to TRBJ2-1; 10 bases align to TRBD2. The CDR3 length is 18 residues. After removal of 0 bases from V and 4 bases from J, the junction contained 10 bases not matched to a gene. Germline CDR1 is SGDLS and CDR2 is YYNGEE. CDR3 loop: CASSVGWRAGGAYNEQFF. The CDR3 DNA sequence: TGTGCCAGCAGCGTAGGTTGGAGAGCGGGAGGGGCTTACAATGAGCAGTTCTTC.

The V call is TRBV6-5, the J call TRBJ1-4; D not certain. This CDR3 spans 14 amino acids. Trimming removed 6 bases from V and 8 bases from J, with 16 bases in between. The germline V gene has CDR1 MNHEY and CDR2 SVGAGI. CDR3 amino acids: CASRRRADGEKLFF. The CDR3 nucleotides are TGTGCCAGCAGACGAAGGGCGGACGGCGAAAAACTGTTTTTT.

The chain employs TRBV11-2 and TRBJ2-7; no reliable D call. The CDR3 spans 13 residues. Germline V lookup: CDR1 SGHAT, CDR2 FQNNGV. V was cut by 3 bases and J by 3 bases, with 9 bases left in between. Here the CDR3 reads CASSFSRFYEQYF. The DNA of the CDR3 is TGTGCCAGCAGCTTCAGTAGATTCTACGAGCAGTACTTC.

The chain combines TRBV30 with TRBJ2-1; D is uncertain. This CDR3 comprises 11 residues. Germline V lookup: CDR1 GTSNPN, CDR2 SVGIG (reference sequence). The V gene lost 1 base and the J gene lost 7 bases, with 5 bases spanning the gap. The CDR3 DNA is TGTGCCTGGAGTGCTAGGAATGAGCAGTTCTTC. This translates into CAWSARNEQFF.

The chain has TRBV7-3 and TRBJ1-1; D may be TRBD1 (6 bases). The CDR3 is made up of 13 amino acids. Looked up from germline, CDR1 is SGHTA and CDR2 is FQGTGA. V was cut by 4 bases and J by 5 bases, with 11 bases left in between. The DNA for the CDR3 is TGTGCCAGCAGCTCAGGGGTAGGAACTGAAGCTTTCTTT. Residues: CASSSGVGTEAFF.

The V gene is TRBV5-1, the J gene TRBJ1-6; no firm D call. This CDR3 spans 16 amino acids. Per the germline V gene, CDR1 is SGHRS and CDR2 is YFSETQ. The V gene lost 3 bases and the J gene lost 7 bases, with 17 bases spanning the gap. CDR3 sequence: CASSSGSSARNSPLHF. DNA for the CDR3: TGCGCCAGCAGCTCCGGGTCGTCGGCTCGGAATTCACCCCTCCACTTT.